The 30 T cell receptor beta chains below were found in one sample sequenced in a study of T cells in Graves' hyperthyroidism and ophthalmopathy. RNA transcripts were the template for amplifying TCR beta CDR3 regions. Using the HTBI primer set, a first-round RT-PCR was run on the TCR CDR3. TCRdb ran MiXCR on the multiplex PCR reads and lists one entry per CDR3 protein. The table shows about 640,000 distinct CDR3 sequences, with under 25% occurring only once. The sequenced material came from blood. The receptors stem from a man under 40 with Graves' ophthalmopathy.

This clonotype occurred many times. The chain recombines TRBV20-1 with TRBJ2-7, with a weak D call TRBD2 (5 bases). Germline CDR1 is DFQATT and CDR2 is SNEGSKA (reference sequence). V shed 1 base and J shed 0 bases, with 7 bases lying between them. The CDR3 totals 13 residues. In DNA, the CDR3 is TGCAGTGCTAGAGCGGGGAGCTCCTACGAGCAGTACTTC. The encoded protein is CSARAGSSYEQYF.

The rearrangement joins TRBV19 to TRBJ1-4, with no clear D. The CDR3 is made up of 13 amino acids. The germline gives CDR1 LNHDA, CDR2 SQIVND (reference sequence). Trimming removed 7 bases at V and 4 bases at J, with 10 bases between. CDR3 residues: CASIGGYNEKLFF. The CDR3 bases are TGTGCCAGTATCGGAGGTTATAATGAAAAACTGTTTTTT.

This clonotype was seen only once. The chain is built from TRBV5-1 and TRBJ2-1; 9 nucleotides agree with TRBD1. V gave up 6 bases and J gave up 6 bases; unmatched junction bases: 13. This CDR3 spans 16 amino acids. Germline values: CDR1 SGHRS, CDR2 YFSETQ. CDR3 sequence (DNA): TGCGCCAGCATCGGGGCCGGACAGGGGTCTTTCAATGAGCAGTTCTTC. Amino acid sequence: CASIGAGQGSFNEQFF.

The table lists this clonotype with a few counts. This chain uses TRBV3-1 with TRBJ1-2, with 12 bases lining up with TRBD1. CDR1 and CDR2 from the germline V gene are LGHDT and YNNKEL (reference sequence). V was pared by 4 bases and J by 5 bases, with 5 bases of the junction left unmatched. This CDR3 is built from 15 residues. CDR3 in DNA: TGTGCCAGCAGCCTGGGGACAGGGGGCGCGTATGGCTACACCTTC. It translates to CASSLGTGGAYGYTF.

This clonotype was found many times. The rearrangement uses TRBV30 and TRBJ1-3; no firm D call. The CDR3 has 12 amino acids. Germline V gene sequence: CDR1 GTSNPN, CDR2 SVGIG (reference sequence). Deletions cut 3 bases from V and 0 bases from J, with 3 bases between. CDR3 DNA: TGTGCCTGGAGCGACTCTGGAAACACCATATATTTT. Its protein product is CAWSDSGNTIYF.

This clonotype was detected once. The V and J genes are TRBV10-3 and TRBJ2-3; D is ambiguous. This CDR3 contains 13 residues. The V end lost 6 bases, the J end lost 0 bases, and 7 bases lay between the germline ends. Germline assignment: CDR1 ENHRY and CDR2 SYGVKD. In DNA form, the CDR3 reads TGTGCCATCAGGGGGTTTAGCACAGATACGCAGTATTTT. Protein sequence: CAIRGFSTDTQYF.

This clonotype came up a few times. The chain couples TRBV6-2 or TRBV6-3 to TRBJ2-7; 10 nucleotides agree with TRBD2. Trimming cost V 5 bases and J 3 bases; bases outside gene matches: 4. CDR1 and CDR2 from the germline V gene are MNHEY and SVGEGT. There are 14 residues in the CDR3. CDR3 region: CASSRLAGFYEQYF. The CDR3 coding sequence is TGTGCCAGCAGTAGACTAGCGGGTTTCTACGAGCAGTACTTC.

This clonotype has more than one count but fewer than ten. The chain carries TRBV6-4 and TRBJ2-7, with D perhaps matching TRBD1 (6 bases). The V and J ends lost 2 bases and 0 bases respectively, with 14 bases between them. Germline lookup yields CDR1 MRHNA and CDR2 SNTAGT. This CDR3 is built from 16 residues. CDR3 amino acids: CASSDERQGFSYEQYF. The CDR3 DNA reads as TGTGCCAGCAGTGACGAGCGTCAGGGGTTCTCCTACGAGCAGTACTTC.

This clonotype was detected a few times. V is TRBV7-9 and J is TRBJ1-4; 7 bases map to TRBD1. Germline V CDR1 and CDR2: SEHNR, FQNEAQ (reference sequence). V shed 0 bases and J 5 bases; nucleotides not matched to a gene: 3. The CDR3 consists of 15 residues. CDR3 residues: CASSLAGTENEKLFF. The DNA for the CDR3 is TGTGCCAGCAGCTTAGCCGGGACAGAGAATGAAAAACTGTTTTTT.

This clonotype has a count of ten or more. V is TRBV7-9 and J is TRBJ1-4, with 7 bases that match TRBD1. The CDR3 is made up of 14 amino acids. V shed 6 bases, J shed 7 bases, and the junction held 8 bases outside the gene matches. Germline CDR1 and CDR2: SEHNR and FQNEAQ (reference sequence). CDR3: CASSLDRVTEKLFF. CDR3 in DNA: TGTGCCAGCAGTCTTGACAGGGTTACTGAAAAACTGTTTTTT.

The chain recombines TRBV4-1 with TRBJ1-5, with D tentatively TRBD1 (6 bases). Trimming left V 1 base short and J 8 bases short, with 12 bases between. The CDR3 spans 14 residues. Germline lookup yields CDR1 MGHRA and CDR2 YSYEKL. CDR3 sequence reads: CASSQGTVIKPQHF. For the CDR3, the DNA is TGCGCCAGCAGCCAAGGGACAGTGATAAAGCCCCAGCATTTT.

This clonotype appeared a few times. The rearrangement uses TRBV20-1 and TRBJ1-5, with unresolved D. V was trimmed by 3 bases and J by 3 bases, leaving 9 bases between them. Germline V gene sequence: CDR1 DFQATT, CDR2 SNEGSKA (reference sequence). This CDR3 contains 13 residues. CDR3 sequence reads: CSASGPPNQPQHF. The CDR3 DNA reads TGCAGTGCTAGTGGTCCTCCCAATCAGCCCCAGCATTTT.

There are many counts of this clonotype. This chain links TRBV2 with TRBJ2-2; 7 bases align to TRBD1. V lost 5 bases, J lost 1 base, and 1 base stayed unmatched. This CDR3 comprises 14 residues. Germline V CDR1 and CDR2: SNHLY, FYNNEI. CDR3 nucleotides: TGTGCCAGCAGTCGGGACAGGAACACCGGGGAGCTGTTTTTT. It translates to CASSRDRNTGELFF.

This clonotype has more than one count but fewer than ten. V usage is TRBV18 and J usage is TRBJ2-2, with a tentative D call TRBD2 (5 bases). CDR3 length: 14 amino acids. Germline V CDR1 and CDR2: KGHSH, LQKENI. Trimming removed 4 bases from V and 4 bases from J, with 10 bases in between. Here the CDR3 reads CASSHGGFTGELFF. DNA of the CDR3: TGTGCCAGCTCACACGGCGGGTTCACCGGGGAGCTGTTTTTT.

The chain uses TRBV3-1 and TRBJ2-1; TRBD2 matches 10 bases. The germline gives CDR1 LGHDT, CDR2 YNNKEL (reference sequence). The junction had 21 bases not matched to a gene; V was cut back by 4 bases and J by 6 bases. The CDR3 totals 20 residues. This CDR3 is CASSLFSRLAGDRVRNEQFF. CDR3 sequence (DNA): TGTGCCAGCAGCCTTTTCTCGAGGCTAGCGGGAGACCGGGTCCGCAATGAGCAGTTCTTC.

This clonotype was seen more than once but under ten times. The CDR3 sequence is CASSSTGVAPVGYPVNEQFF. In DNA, the CDR3 is TGTGCCAGCAGTTCGACAGGGGTCGCGCCCGTGGGGTATCCCGTAAATGAGCAGTTCTTC. The gene calls are TRBV27 and TRBJ2-1; TRBD1 matches at 8 bases. CDR1 and CDR2 from the germline V gene are MNHEY and SMNVEV (reference sequence). This CDR3 is 20 amino acids long. The junction had 24 bases not matched to a gene; V was cut back by 4 bases and J by 7 bases.

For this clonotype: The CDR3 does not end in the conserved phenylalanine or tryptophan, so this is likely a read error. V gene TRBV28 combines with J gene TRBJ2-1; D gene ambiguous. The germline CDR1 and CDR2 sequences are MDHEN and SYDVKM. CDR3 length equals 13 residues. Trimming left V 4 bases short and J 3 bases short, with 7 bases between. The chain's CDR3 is CASSSRDYNEQFY. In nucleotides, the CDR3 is TGTGCCAGCAGTTCGCGCGACTACAATGAGCAGTTCTAC.

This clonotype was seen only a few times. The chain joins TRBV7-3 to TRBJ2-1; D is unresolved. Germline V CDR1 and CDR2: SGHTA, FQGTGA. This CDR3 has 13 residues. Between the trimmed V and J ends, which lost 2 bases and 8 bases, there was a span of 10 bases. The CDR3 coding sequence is TGTGCCAGCAGCTTAGGACCCCTCTATGAGCAGTTCTTC. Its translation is CASSLGPLYEQFF.

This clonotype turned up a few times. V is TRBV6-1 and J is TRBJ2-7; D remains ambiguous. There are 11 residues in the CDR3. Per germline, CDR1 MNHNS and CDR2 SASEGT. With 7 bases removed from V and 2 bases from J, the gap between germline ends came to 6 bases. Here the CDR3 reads CASKDTYEQYF. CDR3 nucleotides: TGTGCCAGCAAGGATACCTACGAGCAGTACTTC.

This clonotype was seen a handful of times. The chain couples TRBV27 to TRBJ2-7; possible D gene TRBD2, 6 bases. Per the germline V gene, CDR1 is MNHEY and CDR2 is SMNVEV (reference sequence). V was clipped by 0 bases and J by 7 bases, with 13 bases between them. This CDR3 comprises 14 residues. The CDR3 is CASSLSSIGGEQYF. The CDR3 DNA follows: TGTGCCAGCAGTTTATCGAGTATCGGGGGAGAGCAGTACTTC.

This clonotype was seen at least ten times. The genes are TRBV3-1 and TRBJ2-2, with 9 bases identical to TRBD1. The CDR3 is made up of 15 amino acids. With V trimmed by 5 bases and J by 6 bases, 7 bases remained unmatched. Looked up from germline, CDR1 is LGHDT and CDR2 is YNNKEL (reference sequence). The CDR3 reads CASSAGTGSPGELFF. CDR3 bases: TGTGCCAGCAGCGCCGGGACAGGGTCTCCCGGGGAGCTGTTTTTT.

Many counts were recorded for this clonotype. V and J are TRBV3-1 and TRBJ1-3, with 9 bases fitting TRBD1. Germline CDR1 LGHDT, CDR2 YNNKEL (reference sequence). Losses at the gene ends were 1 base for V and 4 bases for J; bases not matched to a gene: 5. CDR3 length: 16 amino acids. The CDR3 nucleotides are TGTGCCAGCAGCCAAGCCTGGACAGGGGACGGAAACACCATATATTTT. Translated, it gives CASSQAWTGDGNTIYF.

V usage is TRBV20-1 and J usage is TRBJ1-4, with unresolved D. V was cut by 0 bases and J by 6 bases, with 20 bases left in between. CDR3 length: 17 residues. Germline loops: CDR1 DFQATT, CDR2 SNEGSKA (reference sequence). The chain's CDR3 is CSARDQAPHYGDEKLFF. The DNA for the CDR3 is TGCAGTGCTAGAGATCAGGCACCGCACTATGGGGATGAAAAACTGTTTTTT.

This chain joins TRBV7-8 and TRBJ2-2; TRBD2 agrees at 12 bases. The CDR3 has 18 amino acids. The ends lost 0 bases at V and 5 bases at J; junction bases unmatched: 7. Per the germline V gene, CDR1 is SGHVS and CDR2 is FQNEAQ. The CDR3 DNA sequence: TGTGCCAGCAGCTTAGCGTCGACTAGCGGGAGTGGGACCGGGGAGCTGTTTTTT. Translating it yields CASSLASTSGSGTGELFF.

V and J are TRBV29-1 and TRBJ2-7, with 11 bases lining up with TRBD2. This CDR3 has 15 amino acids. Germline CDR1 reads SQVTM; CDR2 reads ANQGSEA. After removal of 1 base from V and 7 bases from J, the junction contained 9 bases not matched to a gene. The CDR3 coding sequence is TGCAGCGTTGAAGGGGTAGCGGGAGGGCCTCGTGAGCAGTACTTC. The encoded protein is CSVEGVAGGPREQYF.

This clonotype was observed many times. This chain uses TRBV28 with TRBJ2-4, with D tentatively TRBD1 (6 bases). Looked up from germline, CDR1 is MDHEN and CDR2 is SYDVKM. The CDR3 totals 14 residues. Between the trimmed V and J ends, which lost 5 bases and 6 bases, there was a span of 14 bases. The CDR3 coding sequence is TGTGCCAGCAGTCCACAGGGTTCGGGAAACATTCAGTACTTC. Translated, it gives CASSPQGSGNIQYF.

CDR3 sequence (DNA): TGTGCCTGGGTGACAGGGTCAACAGGAAACACCATATATTTT. This sequence encodes CAWVTGSTGNTIYF. The rearrangement joins TRBV30 to TRBJ1-3; TRBD1 matches 7 bases. Trimming cost V 5 bases and J 4 bases; bases outside gene matches: 8. The CDR3 has 14 amino acids. Germline assignment: CDR1 GTSNPN and CDR2 SVGIG (reference sequence).

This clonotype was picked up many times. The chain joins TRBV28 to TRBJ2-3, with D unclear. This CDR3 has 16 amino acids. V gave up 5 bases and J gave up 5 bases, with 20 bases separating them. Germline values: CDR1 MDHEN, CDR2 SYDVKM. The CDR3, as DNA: TGTGCCAGCAGTCCTAACGCATGGGGTCGACGAGATACGCAGTATTTT. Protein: CASSPNAWGRRDTQYF. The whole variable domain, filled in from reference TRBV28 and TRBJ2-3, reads DVKVTQSSRYLVKRTGEKVFLECVQDMDHENMFWYRQDPGLGLRLIYFSYDVKMKEKGDIPEGYSVSREKKERFSLILESASTNQTSMYLCASSPNAWGRRDTQYFGPGTRLTVL.

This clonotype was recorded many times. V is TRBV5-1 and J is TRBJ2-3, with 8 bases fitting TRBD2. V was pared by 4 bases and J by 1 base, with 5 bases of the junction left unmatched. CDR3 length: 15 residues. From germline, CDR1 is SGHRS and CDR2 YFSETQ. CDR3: CASSTQRERTDTQYF. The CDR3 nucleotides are TGCGCCAGCAGCACCCAGCGGGAGCGCACAGATACGCAGTATTTT.

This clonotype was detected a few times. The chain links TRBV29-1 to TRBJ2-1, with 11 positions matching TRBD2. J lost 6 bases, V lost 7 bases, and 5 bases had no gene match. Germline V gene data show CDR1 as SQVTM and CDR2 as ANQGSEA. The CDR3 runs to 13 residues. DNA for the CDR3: TGCAGCGCCTTAGCGGGAGGGCTCAATGAGCAGTTCTTC. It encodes CSALAGGLNEQFF.